Listed here is a single T cell receptor beta chain. The protocol was immunoSEQ multiplex PCR, while the TCRdb copy is restricted to in-frame clones and leaves out a portion. This sample yields 40,000 to 55,000 clones, of which more than 85% are seen a single time; approximately 2.6% belongs to the top ten. These data belong to a study of T cell changes during pregnancy in multiple sclerosis. The V end was cut by 5 bases, the J end by 7 bases, with 14 bases between. Germline lookup yields CDR1 MNHEY and CDR2 SMNVEV (reference sequence). The CDR3 runs to 13 residues. The clonotype was recovered from a female donor with multiple sclerosis, enrolled in a pregnancy study. The sample here was CD8+ T cells from peripheral blood mononuclear cells, taken in the second trimester of pregnancy. The chain recombines TRBV27 with TRBJ1-2; tentatively, D is TRBD1 (6 bases). DNA of the CDR3: TGTGCCAGCAGTCCACCGGGGGGCAGTGGCTACACCTTC. Translated, it gives CASSPPGGSGYTF.